Presented here are 2 T cell receptor beta chains from one specimen sequenced in a study of T cell repertoires in cytomegalovirus infection. Each CDR3 protein gets one entry after TCRdb re-called the reads with MiXCR. Of some 800,000 distinct CDR3 sequences detected, 25% to 30% appear once; the ten largest clones hold 13%. No antigens are known for them. The specimen was cultured CD8+ T cells from PBMCs, collected from culture after CMV antigen stimulation. These receptors originate from a human donor in good health (CMV status not recorded). Some clones in this sample may be carry-over from other donors' samples.

J is TRBJ1-1 and V is TRBV7-6, with TRBD1 matching 9 bases. Germline V CDR1 and CDR2: SGHVS, FNYEAQ. This CDR3 comprises 13 residues. J gave up 8 bases and V 5 bases, and 6 bases lay outside the gene matches. The CDR3 DNA reads as TGTGCCAGCAGCGCTTACAGGGGGCAGGAAGCTTTCTTT. Protein: CASSAYRGQEAFF.

Many counts were recorded for this clonotype. The chain carries TRBV28 and TRBJ2-5, with D possibly being TRBD2 (5 bases). CDR1 and CDR2 from the germline V gene are MDHEN and SYDVKM. Deletions cut 3 bases from V and 2 bases from J, with 16 bases between. The length of the CDR3 is 16 residues. CDR3 sequence (DNA): TGTGCCAGCAGTTTCGCGGGCAACAGTCCGCAAGAGACCCAGTACTTC. Translation: CASSFAGNSPQETQYF.